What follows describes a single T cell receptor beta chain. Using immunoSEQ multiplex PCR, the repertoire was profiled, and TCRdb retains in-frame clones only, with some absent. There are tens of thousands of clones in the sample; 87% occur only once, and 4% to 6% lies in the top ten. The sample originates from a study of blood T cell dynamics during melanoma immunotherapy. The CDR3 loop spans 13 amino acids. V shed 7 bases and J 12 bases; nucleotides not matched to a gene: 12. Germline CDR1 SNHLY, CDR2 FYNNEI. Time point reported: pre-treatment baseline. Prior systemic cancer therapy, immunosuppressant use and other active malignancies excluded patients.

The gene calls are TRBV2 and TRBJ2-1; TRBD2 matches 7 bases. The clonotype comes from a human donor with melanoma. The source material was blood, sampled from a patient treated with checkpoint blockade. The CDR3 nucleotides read TGTGCCAGCAACCCCTGGGAGGGCGATGGGCAGTTCTTC. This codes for CASNPWEGDGQFF.